This record concerns one TCR beta chain sequence. Its antigen is not known. Here immunoSEQ multiplex PCR was the method, and the copy in TCRdb shows in-frame clones only, minus some. The table includes some 110,000 clones, approximately 92% detected once. The sample originates from a study of graft-versus-host responses after intestinal transplantation. Study information: Induction using anti-thymocyte globulin, followed by tacrolimus and steroids for two to three years, was given to all recipients. Study-level points and caveats: GvH clones were found in recipient marrow; some appeared first in ileum or blood. Where graft-donor T cell macrochimerism was present, patients had high graft-versus-host to host-versus-graft clonal ratios in allografts. After transplant, early declines in HvG clones were associated with peak levels of circulating GvH clones.

The V end lost 3 bases, the J end lost 6 bases, and 10 bases lay between the germline ends. This CDR3 spans 13 amino acids. CDR1 is SGDLS, CDR2 YYNGEE, per germline. This chain connects TRBV9 to TRBJ2-1; tentatively, D is TRBD1 (6 bases). Sequences were derived from unstimulated CD4+ T cells sorted from spleen or lymph node cells, sampled before transplant. This receptor was identified in a human donor who was the organ donor for an intestinal transplant. The CDR3 here is CASSARDINEQFF. CDR3 sequence (DNA): TGTGCCAGCAGCGCCCGGGACATCAATGAGCAGTTCTTC.